What follows are 30 T cell receptor beta chains derived from one specimen sequenced in a study of shared clonotypes between healthy human individuals. Clones were sequenced by immunoSEQ multiplex PCR, and TCRdb holds only the in-frame ones, with some missing. Of some 1,400,000 clones listed, 96% are singletons. The sample comprised naive CD4+ T cells sorted from blood. As to subset: CD45RA+ positively selected. These receptors all stem from a man younger than 40 in good health.

The V and J genes are TRBV15 and TRBJ2-7, with D tentatively TRBD2 (6 bases). The CDR3 length is 14 residues. V lost 0 bases and J lost 3, with 9 bases in between. Per germline, CDR1 LNHNV and CDR2 YYDKDF (reference sequence). The CDR3 DNA is TGTGCCACCAGCAGAGACGGGAGAAACTACGAGCAGTACTTC. Translated: CATSRDGRNYEQYF.

The J gene is TRBJ2-2, the V gene TRBV10-3; 13 nucleotides agree with TRBD2. The V gene's germline CDR1 is ENHRY and CDR2 SYGVKD. CDR3 length: 18 residues. The J segment lost 2 bases and the V segment lost 5 bases, leaving 8 bases of the junction unmatched. The chain's CDR3 is CAISQGLAGVINTGELFF. In DNA, the CDR3 is TGTGCCATCAGTCAAGGACTAGCGGGAGTTATTAACACCGGGGAGCTGTTTTTT.

J is TRBJ2-1 and V is TRBV7-2, with 7 bases identical to TRBD2. Germline V gene data show CDR1 as SGHTA and CDR2 as FQGNSA. The CDR3 is made up of 13 amino acids. Trimming cost V 5 bases and J 6 bases; bases outside gene matches: 4. CDR3 sequence: CASSPGGLNEQFF. DNA of the CDR3: TGTGCCAGCAGCCCGGGAGGACTCAATGAGCAGTTCTTC.

The chain carries TRBV2 and TRBJ2-1; D possibly uses TRBD1 or TRBD2 (5 bases each). The germline V and J ends were trimmed by 0 bases and 10 bases, with 7 bases remaining between them. This CDR3 is built from 12 residues. CDR1 is SNHLY and CDR2 is FYNNEI in the germline V gene. As DNA, the CDR3 is TGTGCCAGCAGTGAAGCGTGGGGGGAGCAGTTCTTC. It codes for CASSEAWGEQFF.

The chain links TRBV13 to TRBJ2-1; D gene uncertain. V was cut by 3 bases and J by 7 bases, with 10 bases left in between. The CDR3 covers 13 residues. The germline gives CDR1 PRHDT, CDR2 FYEKMQ (reference sequence). The CDR3 DNA sequence: TGTGCCAGCAGCTTGGACCCTGAGAATGAGCAGTTCTTC. Translated, it gives CASSLDPENEQFF.

This chain links TRBV19 with TRBJ1-5; D gene ambiguous. V gave up 4 bases and J gave up 4 bases, with 11 bases separating them. The CDR3 sequence is 14 residues long. The germline CDR1 and CDR2 sequences are LNHDA and SQIVND (reference sequence). In nucleotides, the CDR3 is TGTGCCAGTAGTACCAGCATGATAAATCAGCCCCAGCATTTT. Translating gives CASSTSMINQPQHF.

The J gene is TRBJ2-2, the V gene TRBV4-3; D gene uncertain. Trimming took 0 bases from V and 2 from J, leaving 16 bases between them. There are 18 residues in the CDR3. Per germline, CDR1 LGHNA and CDR2 YSLEER. The CDR3 region is CASSQDRMFGGNTGELFF. The CDR3 coding sequence is TGCGCCAGCAGCCAAGATCGTATGTTTGGTGGAAACACCGGGGAGCTGTTTTTT.

About this clone itself: Other DNA sequences in the same sample also yield this CDR3. The gene calls are TRBV28 and TRBJ1-2, with 8 positions matching TRBD1. CDR1 MDHEN and CDR2 SYDVKM come from the germline V gene. V lost 6 bases to trimming and J lost 5 bases; unmatched junction nucleotides: 5. The CDR3 has 13 amino acids. CDR3 sequence reads: CASSRTGSYGYTF. Written as DNA, the CDR3 is TGTGCCAGCAGCCGGACAGGGAGTTATGGCTACACCTTC.

Comment on this clone: At one end the junction does not follow the germline gene, possibly because of a read error. The chain links TRBV7-7 to TRBJ2-1; 8 bases map to TRBD2. The germline gives CDR1 SSHAT, CDR2 FNYEAQ (reference sequence). The CDR3 length is 14 residues. The CDR3 protein is CASSLGLALNEQFF. CDR3 sequence (DNA): TGTGCTAGCAGCCTTGGACTAGCACTTAATGAGCAGTTCTTC.

The rearrangement joins TRBV25-1 to TRBJ2-2; D might be TRBD2 (6 bases). The CDR3 consists of 16 residues. Germline CDR1 is MGHDK and CDR2 is SYGVNS. Trimming took off 2 bases at V and 4 bases at J, with 14 bases between the two ends. The CDR3: CASSEVEGRGTGELFF. DNA of the CDR3: TGTGCCAGCAGTGAAGTGGAGGGCCGGGGCACCGGGGAGCTGTTTTTT. Full variable domain (rest looked up from reference TRBV25-1 and TRBJ2-2): EADIYQTPRYLVIGTGKKITLECSQTMGHDKMYWYQQDPGMELHLIHYSYGVNSTEKGDLSSESTVSRIRTEHFPLTLESARPSHTSQYLCASSEVEGRGTGELFFGEGSRLTVL.

The chain joins TRBV5-1 to TRBJ1-5; D unresolved. V lost 5 bases and J 0 bases, leaving 12 bases between the germline ends. Germline V CDR1 and CDR2: SGHRS, YFSETQ. This CDR3 is 15 amino acids long. CDR3 amino acids: CASRMEANSNQPQHF. Here the CDR3 DNA reads TGCGCCAGCAGAATGGAGGCGAATAGCAATCAGCCCCAGCATTTT.

The chain carries TRBV2 and TRBJ2-7; a weak D match, TRBD1 (6 bases). The germline V gene encodes CDR1 SNHLY and CDR2 FYNNEI. V dropped 6 bases and J dropped 6 bases, with 15 bases sitting between them. CDR3 length: 13 amino acids. In nucleotides, the CDR3 is TGTGCCAGCAGGGCAGGGGCGGTCCTCGAGCAGTACTTC. Translated, it gives CASRAGAVLEQYF.

This clone has a single count. The rearrangement joins TRBV4-3 to TRBJ1-1; no clear D gene. Germline lookup yields CDR1 LGHNA and CDR2 YSLEER. V gave up 4 bases and J gave up 13 bases, with 19 bases separating them. CDR3 length: 13 amino acids. CDR3 bases: TGCGCCAGCAGCCGATTCAAGGACCTCAAATATTTCTTT. Amino acid sequence: CASSRFKDLKYFF.

The chain couples TRBV5-1 to TRBJ1-3; D unclear. Germline V gene lookup returns CDR1 SGHRS and CDR2 YFSETQ. Trimming stripped 3 bases from V and 2 bases from J, with 12 bases between. The CDR3 is 15 residues long. For the CDR3, the DNA is TGCGCCAGCAGCTGGACCACGGGAACTGGAAACACCATATATTTT. Encoded protein: CASSWTTGTGNTIYF. Supplemented by reference TRBV5-1 and TRBJ1-3, the full variable domain reads KAGVTQTPRYLIKTRGQQVTLSCSPISGHRSVSWYQQTPGQGLQFLFEYFSETQRNKGNFPGRFSGRQFSNSRSEMNVSTLELGDSALYLCASSWTTGTGNTIYFGEGSWLTVV.

J is TRBJ1-2 and V is TRBV7-2; the D is unclear. Trimming pared 5 bases from V and 10 bases from J, leaving 20 bases between. Looked up from germline, CDR1 is SGHTA and CDR2 is FQGNSA. The CDR3 extends over 14 amino acids. Here the CDR3 DNA reads TGTGCCAGCAGCCCACGGCGAGGTCTCGGGGACTACACCTTC. It translates to CASSPRRGLGDYTF.

This clone was detected once. CDR3 nucleotides: TGCGCCAGCAGTGCATCACAGACCTACGAGCAGTACTTC. It codes for CASSASQTYEQYF. The chain couples TRBV10-1 to TRBJ2-7; D unclear. Germline V CDR1 and CDR2: WNHNN, SYGVQD (reference sequence). V shed 4 bases and J shed 2 bases, with 9 bases lying between them. The CDR3 spans 13 residues.

This clone has a single count. The chain is built from TRBV7-2 and TRBJ2-5; D is possibly TRBD1 (5 bases). With 1 base removed from V and 1 base from J, the gap between germline ends came to 7 bases. This CDR3 spans 14 amino acids. Germline CDR1 SGHTA, CDR2 FQGNSA. This CDR3 reads CASSLGQSQETQYF. The CDR3 DNA sequence: TGTGCCAGCAGCTTAGGACAGAGCCAAGAGACCCAGTACTTC.

This chain uses TRBV5-1 with TRBJ2-1; no reliable D call. The V end was cut by 5 bases, the J end by 0 bases, with 12 bases between. From germline, CDR1 is SGHRS and CDR2 YFSETQ. The length of the CDR3 is 15 residues. CDR3: CASSSDPSSYNEQFF. DNA of the CDR3: TGCGCCAGCAGTTCCGACCCAAGCTCCTACAATGAGCAGTTCTTC.

The rearrangement joins TRBV7-3 to TRBJ2-5, with 9 bases aligning to TRBD2. V shed 5 bases and J 5 bases; nucleotides not matched to a gene: 6. CDR1 is SGHTA and CDR2 is FQGTGA in the germline V gene. CDR3 length: 14 amino acids. The CDR3 is CASSNSGRVETQYF. CDR3 DNA sequence: TGTGCCAGCAGCAATAGCGGGAGAGTCGAGACCCAGTACTTC.

The chain joins TRBV2 to TRBJ2-6; D possibly corresponds to TRBD2 (5 bases). The CDR3 sequence is 16 residues long. Trimming removed 4 bases at V and 1 base at J, with 11 bases between. Germline V gene data show CDR1 as SNHLY and CDR2 as FYNNEI. The CDR3 reads CASSGRLESGANVLTF. In DNA form, the CDR3 reads TGTGCCAGCAGTGGGAGGTTAGAGTCTGGGGCCAACGTCCTGACTTTC.

Turning to this clone: Other DNA sequences in this specimen translate into the identical CDR3. The chain links TRBV7-2 to TRBJ2-3; D is unresolved. Germline values: CDR1 SGHTA, CDR2 FQGNSA. The CDR3 is 15 amino acids. V was cut by 2 bases and J by 0 bases, with 9 bases left in between. In DNA form, the CDR3 reads TGTGCCAGCAGCTTATCCGGTACTAGCACAGATACGCAGTATTTT. Encoded protein: CASSLSGTSTDTQYF.

The rearrangement links TRBV4-3 to TRBJ2-7; unclear D gene. The germline CDR1 and CDR2 sequences are LGHNA and YSLEER. V lost 2 bases to trimming and J lost 3 bases, with 14 bases between them. This CDR3 is built from 15 residues. The CDR3 coding sequence is TGCGCCAGCAGCCAATTGGGTAGACAAGACTACGAGCAGTACTTC. Amino acids: CASSQLGRQDYEQYF.

J is TRBJ2-5 and V is TRBV28; the D is unclear. CDR1 and CDR2 from the germline V gene are MDHEN and SYDVKM. Trimming cost V 4 bases and J 5 bases, with 20 bases left between them. The length of the CDR3 is 16 residues. The CDR3: CASSSPSRGRSETQYF. The CDR3 nucleotides are TGTGCCAGCAGTTCCCCTTCGAGAGGTAGGAGCGAGACCCAGTACTTC.

This clone has just one count. The chain is built from TRBV4-1 and TRBJ2-1; TRBD2 aligns across 12 bases. This CDR3 contains 18 residues. Trimming cost V 1 base and J 7 bases; bases outside gene matches: 11. Germline V CDR1 and CDR2: MGHRA, YSYEKL. CDR3 in amino acids: CASSQVPTTSGSWNEQFF. The CDR3 DNA reads as TGCGCCAGCAGCCAAGTCCCCACGACTAGCGGGAGTTGGAATGAGCAGTTCTTC.

V usage is TRBV19 and J usage is TRBJ1-5; D unclear. V was clipped by 7 bases and J by 0 bases, with 16 bases between them. CDR3 length equals 16 residues. From germline, CDR1 is LNHDA and CDR2 SQIVND (reference sequence). CDR3 bases: TGTGCCAGTACCCAATCGCCTGGAGTTAGCAATCAGCCCCAGCATTTT. Translating gives CASTQSPGVSNQPQHF.

This clone was found a few times. The rearrangement joins TRBV5-1 to TRBJ1-2; tentative D call: TRBD1 (5 bases). Germline V gives CDR1 SGHRS, CDR2 YFSETQ. Trimming shortened V by 5 bases and J by 4 bases, and 12 bases separated the two germline ends. The CDR3 totals 13 residues. CDR3 bases: TGCGCCAGCAGTCGGGGGACGTTCTATGGCTACACCTTC. It is translated as CASSRGTFYGYTF.

The chain links TRBV19 to TRBJ1-1; perhaps TRBD1 as D (6 bases). The CDR3 has 14 amino acids. Germline V gene sequence: CDR1 LNHDA, CDR2 SQIVND (reference sequence). The V end lost 5 bases, the J end lost 4 bases, and 14 bases lay between the germline ends. The CDR3 region is CASSPEGGSTEAFF. The CDR3 DNA is TGTGCCAGTAGTCCCGAGGGGGGAAGCACTGAAGCTTTCTTT. Looking up the rest from reference TRBV19 and TRBJ1-1 gives the full variable domain: DGGITQSPKYLFRKEGQNVTLSCEQNLNHDAMYWYRQDPGQGLRLIYYSQIVNDFQKGDIAEGYSVSREKKESFPLTVTSAQKNPTAFYLCASSPEGGSTEAFFGQGTRLTVV.

This rearrangement joins TRBV5-1 to TRBJ1-1; 9 nucleotides align to TRBD1. The germline gives CDR1 SGHRS, CDR2 YFSETQ. With V trimmed by 2 bases and J by 4 bases, 9 bases remained unmatched. There are 16 residues in the CDR3. CDR3 loop: CASSLSGTGFFTEAFF. CDR3 coding DNA: TGCGCCAGCAGCTTAAGCGGGACAGGGTTCTTCACTGAAGCTTTCTTT.

This chain links TRBV25-1 with TRBJ1-1, with 8 nucleotides matching TRBD1. After removal of 4 bases from V and 4 bases from J, the junction contained 14 bases not matched to a gene. Germline V CDR1 and CDR2: MGHDK, SYGVNS. The CDR3 runs to 17 residues. The CDR3 loop reads CASSGYRDRSWGTEAFF. The CDR3 DNA is TGTGCCAGCAGTGGCTACCGGGACAGGTCATGGGGCACTGAAGCTTTCTTT.

The V and J genes are TRBV5-1 and TRBJ2-3; TRBD2 aligns across 13 bases. The CDR3 has 17 amino acids. The V gene end was trimmed by 4 bases and the J gene end by 2 bases; junction bases not matched to a gene: 7. The germline V gene encodes CDR1 SGHRS and CDR2 YFSETQ. This CDR3 reads CASSGGTSGTLTDTQYF. CDR3 bases: TGCGCCAGCAGCGGAGGGACTAGCGGGACACTCACAGATACGCAGTATTTT. Full variable domain (missing parts from reference TRBV5-1 and TRBJ2-3): KAGVTQTPRYLIKTRGQQVTLSCSPISGHRSVSWYQQTPGQGLQFLFEYFSETQRNKGNFPGRFSGRQFSNSRSEMNVSTLELGDSALYLCASSGGTSGTLTDTQYFGPGTRLTVL.